These 28 T cell receptor beta chains were all obtained from the same sample, sequenced in a study of blood T cell repertoires in COVID-19. Method: immunoSEQ multiplex PCR; TCRdb's copy keeps in-frame clones and lacks some. The data show about 46,000 clones, about nine tenths seen once. The material sequenced was peripheral blood. The receptor set was obtained from a human donor in a cohort sampled during active COVID-19.

This chain joins TRBV19 and TRBJ1-2; 8 bases are a match to TRBD1. The CDR3 spans 15 residues. V lost 7 bases to trimming and J lost 2 bases; unmatched junction nucleotides: 9. Germline V gene lookup returns CDR1 LNHDA and CDR2 SQIVND (reference sequence). The CDR3 protein is CASIGQGLYNYGYTF. In DNA, the CDR3 is TGTGCCAGTATCGGACAGGGATTGTACAACTATGGCTACACCTTC.

The J gene is TRBJ1-2, the V gene TRBV11-2; 9 bases agree with TRBD1. Trimming cost V 5 bases and J 4 bases; bases outside gene matches: 8. The CDR3 sequence is 15 residues long. CDR1 and CDR2 (germline): SGHAT, FQNNGV. CDR3 DNA: TGTGCCAGCAGCACGGAACAGGGGGCTATCTATGGCTACACCTTC. As protein: CASSTEQGAIYGYTF.

J is TRBJ2-1 and V is TRBV5-1, with 9 positions matching TRBD2. This CDR3 is built from 17 residues. The trim removed 1 base at V and 4 bases at J, leaving 9 bases unmatched. The germline CDR1 and CDR2 sequences are SGHRS and YFSETQ. This CDR3 is CASSLIVAGGIYNEQFF. Here the CDR3 DNA reads TGCGCCAGCAGCTTGATAGTTGCGGGGGGGATATACAATGAGCAGTTCTTC. Variable domain in full (rest from reference TRBV5-1 and TRBJ2-1): KAGVTQTPRYLIKTRGQQVTLSCSPISGHRSVSWYQQTPGQGLQFLFEYFSETQRNKGNFPGRFSGRQFSNSRSEMNVSTLELGDSALYLCASSLIVAGGIYNEQFFGPGTRLTVL.

The V and J genes are TRBV6-2 or TRBV6-3 and TRBJ2-1; 9 bases agree with TRBD2. The length of the CDR3 is 19 residues. Germline loops: CDR1 MNHEY, CDR2 SVGEGT. With V trimmed by 5 bases and J by 7 bases, 21 bases remained unmatched. This CDR3 reads CASSTRPNFAGGPENEQFF. CDR3 nucleotide sequence: TGTGCCAGCAGTACTAGGCCCAATTTTGCGGGAGGGCCGGAGAATGAGCAGTTCTTC.

The chain has TRBV11-2 and TRBJ1-1; 7 bases agree with TRBD1. This CDR3 has 13 amino acids. The V gene end was trimmed by 8 bases and the J gene end by 7 bases; junction bases not matched to a gene: 10. CDR1 and CDR2 from the germline V gene are SGHAT and FQNNGV. In DNA, the CDR3 is TGTGCCAGCTCAAGCGCACGGGACAGTGAAGCTTTCTTT. Its protein is CASSSARDSEAFF.

This clone appeared once. The CDR3 region is CASSEGQGNEQYF. CDR3 nucleotides: TGTGCCAGCAGTGAGGGACAGGGGAACGAGCAGTACTTC. The genes are TRBV6-1 and TRBJ2-7, with 10 positions matching TRBD1. The length of the CDR3 is 13 residues. The junction had 1 base not matched to a gene; V was cut back by 3 bases and J by 5 bases. Germline V gene lookup returns CDR1 MNHNS and CDR2 SASEGT.

V usage is TRBV28 and J usage is TRBJ1-3; D is possibly TRBD1 (6 bases). V lost 3 bases to trimming and J lost 16 bases, with 16 bases between them. The CDR3 totals 12 residues. CDR1 and CDR2 (germline): MDHEN, SYDVKM. This CDR3 reads CASSLAPEGEYF. In nucleotides, the CDR3 is TGTGCCAGCAGTTTGGCTCCCGAGGGGGAGTATTTT.

This clone was recorded once. The gene calls are TRBV4-3 and TRBJ1-2; 9 bases line up with TRBD1. V shed 5 bases, J shed 2 bases, and the junction held 9 bases outside the gene matches. CDR3 length: 16 amino acids. Germline V gene lookup returns CDR1 LGHNA and CDR2 YSLEER. DNA of the CDR3: TGCGCCAGCAGCGCATACACAGGGGGCGCCAACTATGGCTACACCTTC. Its translation: CASSAYTGGANYGYTF.

The CDR3 sequence is CASSHLTSGDYNEQFF. CDR3 nucleotide sequence: TGCGCCAGCAGCCATCTAACTAGCGGGGACTACAATGAGCAGTTCTTC. This sequence joins TRBV4-3 and TRBJ2-1; the match to TRBD2 covers 10 bases. Looked up from germline, CDR1 is LGHNA and CDR2 is YSLEER. The CDR3 covers 16 residues. The V gene end was trimmed by 3 bases and the J gene end by 3 bases; junction bases not matched to a gene: 5.

This clone turned up a few times. The chain has TRBV11-2 and TRBJ2-7, with 7 bases aligning to TRBD2. The junction had 6 bases not matched to a gene; V was cut back by 8 bases and J by 2 bases. This CDR3 contains 13 residues. Germline loops: CDR1 SGHAT, CDR2 FQNNGV. The CDR3: CASREAGAYEQYF. The CDR3, as DNA: TGTGCCAGCCGAGAGGCGGGGGCCTACGAGCAGTACTTC.

V gene TRBV7-2 combines with J gene TRBJ2-7; tentatively, D is TRBD2 (7 bases). This CDR3 has 16 amino acids. CDR1 and CDR2 from the germline V gene are SGHTA and FQGNSA. Trimming cost V 1 base and J 2 bases, with 15 bases left between them. In DNA form, the CDR3 reads TGTGCCAGCAGCTTAGAGGGGGGGGCTGTGGCCTACGAGCAGTACTTC. The encoded protein is CASSLEGGAVAYEQYF. Full variable domain (outside the CDR3, taken from reference TRBV7-2 and TRBJ2-7): GAGVSQSPSNKVTEKGKDVELRCDPISGHTALYWYRQSLGQGLEFLIYFQGNSAPDKSGLPSDRFSAERTGGSVSTLTIQRTQQEDSAVYLCASSLEGGAVAYEQYFGPGTRLTVT.

About this clone: Other nucleotide sequences in the sample specify the same CDR3. V gene TRBV5-1 combines with J gene TRBJ1-5, with 7 bases identical to TRBD1. The CDR3 totals 14 residues. The germline CDR1 and CDR2 sequences are SGHRS and YFSETQ. V trimming: 4 bases; J trimming: 3 bases; junction bases outside the gene matches: 4. CDR3 amino acids: CASSPTGPNQPQHF. CDR3 DNA: TGCGCCAGCAGCCCGACAGGGCCCAATCAGCCCCAGCATTTT.

The rearrangement uses TRBV19 and TRBJ2-5; TRBD2 aligns across 8 bases. Trimming removed 7 bases from V and 4 bases from J; junction bases left unmatched: 11. Germline loops: CDR1 LNHDA, CDR2 SQIVND (reference sequence). This CDR3 region has 15 residues. The DNA of the CDR3 is TGTGCCAGTACCCAGGGACTAGGAGGGAGAGAGACCCAGTACTTC. Translating it yields CASTQGLGGRETQYF.

The chain combines TRBV12-3 or TRBV12-4 with TRBJ2-1, with D tentatively TRBD2 (6 bases). The V end lost 3 bases, the J end lost 10 bases, and 13 bases lay between the germline ends. CDR3 length: 13 amino acids. This chain's CDR3 is CASSFVAGSEQFF. In DNA form, the CDR3 reads TGTGCCAGCAGTTTTGTGGCGGGGAGCGAGCAGTTCTTC.

This chain links TRBV3-1 (or the pseudogene TRBV3-2) with TRBJ2-5; 8 bases agree with TRBD2. CDR1 is LGHDT, CDR2 YNNKEL, per germline (reference sequence). The CDR3 is 17 residues long. V was pared by 0 bases and J by 4 bases, with 10 bases of the junction left unmatched. CDR3 loop: CASSQERGLGVPETQYF. The CDR3 DNA sequence: TGTGCCAGCAGCCAAGAGCGGGGACTAGGGGTCCCAGAGACCCAGTACTTC.

V gene TRBV15 combines with J gene TRBJ2-3; maybe TRBD2 (5 bases). The CDR3 totals 16 residues. Looked up from germline, CDR1 is LNHNV and CDR2 is YYDKDF (reference sequence). Trimming removed 1 base at V and 2 bases at J, with 13 bases between. DNA of the CDR3: TGTGCCACCAGCAGAGGATCGGGGTCACCCACAGATACGCAGTATTTT. Its protein product is CATSRGSGSPTDTQYF.

The V gene is TRBV7-9, the J gene TRBJ1-1; 10 positions agree with TRBD1. The CDR3 runs 16 residues. The germline V gene has CDR1 SEHNR and CDR2 FQNEAQ (reference sequence). Losses at the gene ends were 5 bases for V and 2 bases for J; bases not matched to a gene: 8. This chain's CDR3 is CASSMGQGLPNTEAFF. The CDR3 bases are TGTGCCAGCAGCATGGGACAGGGGCTCCCAAACACTGAAGCTTTCTTT. Full variable domain (rest looked up from reference TRBV7-9 and TRBJ1-1): DTGVSQNPRHKITKRGQNVTFRCDPISEHNRLYWYRQTLGQGPEFLTYFQNEAQLEKSRLLSDRFSAERPKGSFSTLEIQRTEQGDSAMYLCASSMGQGLPNTEAFFGQGTRLTVV.

The chain employs TRBV12-3 or TRBV12-4 and TRBJ1-5, with D unresolved. The CDR3 contains 13 residues. V lost 8 bases, J lost 0 bases, and 8 bases lay in between. The CDR3 protein is CASSDYSNQPQHF. Here the CDR3 DNA reads TGTGCCAGCTCAGACTATAGCAATCAGCCCCAGCATTTT.

This clone was counted once. Different DNA sequences within this sample yield the same CDR3. The chain combines TRBV19 with TRBJ2-5; TRBD2 is a possible D gene (5 bases). CDR1 and CDR2 from the germline V gene are LNHDA and SQIVND (reference sequence). Trimming pared 1 base from V and 1 base from J, leaving 7 bases between. The CDR3 totals 14 residues. The CDR3 loop reads CASSIGGPQETQYF. CDR3 DNA: TGTGCCAGTAGTATAGGAGGGCCCCAAGAGACCCAGTACTTC.

The chain employs TRBV5-4 and TRBJ2-7; TRBD1 aligns across 7 bases. CDR3 length equals 15 residues. Germline CDR1 is SGHNT and CDR2 is YYREEE (reference sequence). With V trimmed by 3 bases and J by 2 bases, 8 bases remained unmatched. The CDR3, as DNA: TGTGCCAGCAGCTCGCTGGGACAGACCCCCTACGAGCAGTACTTC. Residues: CASSSLGQTPYEQYF. Full variable domain (rest looked up from reference TRBV5-4 and TRBJ2-7): ETGVTQSPTHLIKTRGQQVTLRCSSQSGHNTVSWYQQALGQGPQFIFQYYREEENGRGNFPPRFSGLQFPNYSSELNVNALELDDSALYLCASSSLGQTPYEQYFGPGTRLTVT.

The rearrangement uses TRBV27 and TRBJ1-1; 11 nucleotides match TRBD1. This CDR3 spans 13 amino acids. Per germline, CDR1 MNHEY and CDR2 SMNVEV (reference sequence). J lost 5 bases, V lost 7 bases, and 3 bases had no gene match. The CDR3 spells CASNGQGATEAFF. The CDR3 DNA is TGTGCCAGCAATGGACAGGGGGCGACTGAAGCTTTCTTT.

The chain links TRBV20-1 to TRBJ1-1; D unclear. CDR3 length: 11 amino acids. With 0 bases removed from V and 11 bases from J, the gap between germline ends came to 10 bases. From germline, CDR1 is DFQATT and CDR2 SNEGSKA (reference sequence). In DNA form, the CDR3 reads TGCAGTGCTAGAGATCCCCCTCGGGCTTTCTTT. Protein: CSARDPPRAFF.

The chain carries TRBV2 and TRBJ1-3, with TRBD1 as a possible D gene (6 bases). V was trimmed by 4 bases and J by 2 bases, leaving 12 bases between them. The CDR3 is 15 residues long. Germline V lookup: CDR1 SNHLY, CDR2 FYNNEI. For the CDR3, the DNA is TGTGCCAGCAGTGCTTCAGGGGCGGCTGGAAACACCATATATTTT. Translated, it gives CASSASGAAGNTIYF.

This chain connects TRBV6-4 to TRBJ1-6, with 7 bases that match TRBD1. Germline CDR1 and CDR2: MRHNA and SNTAGT. This CDR3 is 14 amino acids long. The J segment lost 10 bases and the V segment lost 5 bases, leaving 8 bases of the junction unmatched. CDR3 sequence: CASSPTGEGSPLHF. The CDR3, as DNA: TGTGCCAGCAGTCCAACAGGGGAAGGATCACCCCTCCACTTT.

The chain employs TRBV7-3 and TRBJ2-3; 9 bases agree with TRBD1. Trimming removed 5 bases from V and 5 bases from J; junction bases left unmatched: 8. The CDR3 runs to 15 residues. Germline V gene lookup returns CDR1 SGHTA and CDR2 FQGTGA. Here the CDR3 DNA reads TGTGCCAGCAGCACTACAGGGGGCGTGGGAGATACGCAGTATTTT. This translates into CASSTTGGVGDTQYF.

The chain recombines TRBV30 with TRBJ1-5; a possible D gene is TRBD1 (5 bases). Trimming shortened V by 0 bases and J by 0 bases, and 12 bases separated the two germline ends. The germline gives CDR1 GTSNPN, CDR2 SVGIG (reference sequence). There are 16 residues in the CDR3. CDR3 residues: CAWSVRGGISNQPQHF. CDR3 DNA: TGTGCCTGGAGTGTACGGGGGGGTATTAGCAATCAGCCCCAGCATTTT.

The gene calls are TRBV27 and TRBJ1-2; 8 bases match TRBD1. The V gene's germline CDR1 is MNHEY and CDR2 SMNVEV (reference sequence). The CDR3 loop spans 13 amino acids. The V and J ends lost 7 bases and 4 bases, in that order; junction bases with no gene match: 5. CDR3 residues: CASTQGAGYGYTF. The CDR3 region has the DNA TGTGCCAGCACTCAGGGGGCAGGCTATGGCTACACCTTC.

CDR3 protein: CASSLRTGLEAFF. CDR3 coding DNA: TGTGCCAGCAGCCTGAGGACAGGCCTAGAAGCTTTCTTT. The chain employs TRBV28 and TRBJ1-1; TRBD1 agrees at 7 bases. This CDR3 has 13 amino acids. V was pared by 6 bases and J by 8 bases, with 9 bases of the junction left unmatched. Looked up from germline, CDR1 is MDHEN and CDR2 is SYDVKM.